The subject of this entry is one T cell receptor beta chain. This record belongs to a study of blood T cell repertoires in COVID-19. About the study: T cells, B-cell-depleted T cells, or PBMCs supplied cDNA or gDNA.

Assay: immunoSEQ multiplex PCR; the TCRdb copy retains only in-frame clones and omits some. In the table there are about 38,000 clones, about 90% of which are singletons. The CDR3 has 16 amino acids. Looked up from germline, CDR1 is SGHRS and CDR2 is YFSETQ. V dropped 4 bases and J dropped 3; count of bases not matched to a gene: 8. Sequences were obtained from peripheral blood. The origin of this receptor is a man between 45 and 60 years old with active or convalescent COVID-19. V and J are TRBV5-1 and TRBJ2-2; 8 bases map to TRBD1. The CDR3 region is CASSTTGGPDTGELFF. The CDR3 DNA follows: TGCGCCAGCAGCACTACAGGGGGTCCGGACACCGGGGAGCTGTTTTTT.